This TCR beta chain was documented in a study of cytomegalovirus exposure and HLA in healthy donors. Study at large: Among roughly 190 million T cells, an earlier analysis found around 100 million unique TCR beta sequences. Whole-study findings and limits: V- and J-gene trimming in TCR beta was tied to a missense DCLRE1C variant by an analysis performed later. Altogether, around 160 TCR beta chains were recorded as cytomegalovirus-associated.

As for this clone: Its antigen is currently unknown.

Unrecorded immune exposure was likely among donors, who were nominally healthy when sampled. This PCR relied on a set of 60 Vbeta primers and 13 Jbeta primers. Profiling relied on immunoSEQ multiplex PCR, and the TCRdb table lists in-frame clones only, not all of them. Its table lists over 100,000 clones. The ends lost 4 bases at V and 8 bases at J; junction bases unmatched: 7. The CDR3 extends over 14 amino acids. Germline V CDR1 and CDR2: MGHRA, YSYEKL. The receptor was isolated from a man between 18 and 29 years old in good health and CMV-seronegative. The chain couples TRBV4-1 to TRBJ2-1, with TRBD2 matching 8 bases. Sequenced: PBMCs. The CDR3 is CASSLAGGSDEQFF. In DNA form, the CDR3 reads TGCGCCAGCAGCCTTGCGGGGGGATCGGATGAGCAGTTCTTC.